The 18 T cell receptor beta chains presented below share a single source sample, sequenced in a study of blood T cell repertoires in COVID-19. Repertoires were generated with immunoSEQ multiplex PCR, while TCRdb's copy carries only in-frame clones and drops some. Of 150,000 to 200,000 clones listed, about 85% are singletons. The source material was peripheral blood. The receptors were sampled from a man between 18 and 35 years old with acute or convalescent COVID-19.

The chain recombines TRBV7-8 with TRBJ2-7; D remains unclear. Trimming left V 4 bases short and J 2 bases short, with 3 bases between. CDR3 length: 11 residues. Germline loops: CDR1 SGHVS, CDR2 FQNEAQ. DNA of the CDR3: TGTGCCAGCAGCTCTGCCTACGAGCAGTACTTC. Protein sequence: CASSSAYEQYF. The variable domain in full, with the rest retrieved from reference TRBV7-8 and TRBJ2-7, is GAGVSQSPRYKVAKRGQDVALRCDPISGHVSLFWYQQALGQGPEFLTYFQNEAQLDKSGLPSDRFFAERPEGSVSTLKIQRTQQEDSAVYLCASSSAYEQYFGPGTRLTVT.

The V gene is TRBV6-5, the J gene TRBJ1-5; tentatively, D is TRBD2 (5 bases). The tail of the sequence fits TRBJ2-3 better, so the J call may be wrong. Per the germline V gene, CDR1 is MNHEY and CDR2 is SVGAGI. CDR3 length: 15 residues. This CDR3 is CASSIGGYSNQPQYF. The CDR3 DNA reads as TGTGCCAGCAGTATCGGAGGATATAGCAATCAGCCCCAGTATTTT.

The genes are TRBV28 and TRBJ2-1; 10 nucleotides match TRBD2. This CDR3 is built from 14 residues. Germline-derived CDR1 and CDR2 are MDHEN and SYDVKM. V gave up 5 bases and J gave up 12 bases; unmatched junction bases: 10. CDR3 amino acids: CASSLPPASGGQFF. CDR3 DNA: TGTGCCAGCAGTCTCCCCCCCGCTAGCGGGGGGCAGTTCTTC.

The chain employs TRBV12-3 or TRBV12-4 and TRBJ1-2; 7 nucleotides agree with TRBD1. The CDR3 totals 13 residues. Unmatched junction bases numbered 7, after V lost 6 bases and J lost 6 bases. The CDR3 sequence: CASRYRDRNGYTF. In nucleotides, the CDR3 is TGTGCCAGCAGATACCGGGACAGAAATGGCTACACCTTC.

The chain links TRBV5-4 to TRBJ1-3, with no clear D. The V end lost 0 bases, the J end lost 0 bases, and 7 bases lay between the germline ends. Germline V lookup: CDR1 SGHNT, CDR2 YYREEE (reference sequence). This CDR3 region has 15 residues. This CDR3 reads CASSLGGNSGNTIYF. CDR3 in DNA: TGTGCCAGCAGCTTGGGAGGGAACTCTGGAAACACCATATATTTT.

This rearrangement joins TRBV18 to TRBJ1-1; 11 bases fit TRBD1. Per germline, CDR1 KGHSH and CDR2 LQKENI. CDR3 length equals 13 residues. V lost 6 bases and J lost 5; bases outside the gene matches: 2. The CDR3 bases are TGTGCCAGCTCCCGGGACAGGGGGACTGAAGCTTTCTTT. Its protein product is CASSRDRGTEAFF.

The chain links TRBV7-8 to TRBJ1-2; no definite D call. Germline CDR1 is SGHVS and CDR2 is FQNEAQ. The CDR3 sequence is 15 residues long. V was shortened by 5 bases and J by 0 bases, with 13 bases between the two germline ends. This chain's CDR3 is CASSPRDEANYGYTF. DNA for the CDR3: TGTGCCAGCAGCCCCCGGGATGAAGCTAACTATGGCTACACCTTC.

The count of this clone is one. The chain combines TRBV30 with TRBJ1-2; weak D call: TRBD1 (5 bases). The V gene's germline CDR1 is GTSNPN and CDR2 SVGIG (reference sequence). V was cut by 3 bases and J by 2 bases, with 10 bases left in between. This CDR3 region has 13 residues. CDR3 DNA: TGTGCCTGGAGGTTGGGGCAGAACTATGGCTACACCTTC. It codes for CAWRLGQNYGYTF. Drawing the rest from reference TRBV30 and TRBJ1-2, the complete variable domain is SQTIHQWPATLVQPVGSPLSLECTVEGTSNPNLYWYRQAAGRGLQLLFYSVGIGQISSEVPQNLSASRPQDRQFILSSKKLLLSDSGFYLCAWRLGQNYGYTFGSGTRLTVV.

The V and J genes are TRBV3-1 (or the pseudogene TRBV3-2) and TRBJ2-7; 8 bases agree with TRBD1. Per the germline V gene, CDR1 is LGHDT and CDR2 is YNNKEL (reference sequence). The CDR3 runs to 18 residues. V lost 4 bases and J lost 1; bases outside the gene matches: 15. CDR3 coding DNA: TGTGCCAGCAGCCCTCAGAGTAGCGGACAGGGCATTTCCTACGAGCAGTACTTC. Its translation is CASSPQSSGQGISYEQYF.

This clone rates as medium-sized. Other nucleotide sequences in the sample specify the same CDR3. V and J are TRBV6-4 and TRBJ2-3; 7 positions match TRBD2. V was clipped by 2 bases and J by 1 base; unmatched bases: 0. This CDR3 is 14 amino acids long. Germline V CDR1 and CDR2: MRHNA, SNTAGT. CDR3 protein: CASSDSGGTDTQYF. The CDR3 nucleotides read TGTGCCAGCAGTGACAGCGGGGGCACAGATACGCAGTATTTT.

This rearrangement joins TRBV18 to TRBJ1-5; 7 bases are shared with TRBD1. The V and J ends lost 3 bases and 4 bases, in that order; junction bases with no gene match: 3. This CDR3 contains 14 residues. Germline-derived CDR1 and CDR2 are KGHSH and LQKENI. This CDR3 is CASSPGTVNQPQHF. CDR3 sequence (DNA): TGTGCCAGCTCACCGGGGACAGTAAATCAGCCCCAGCATTTT.

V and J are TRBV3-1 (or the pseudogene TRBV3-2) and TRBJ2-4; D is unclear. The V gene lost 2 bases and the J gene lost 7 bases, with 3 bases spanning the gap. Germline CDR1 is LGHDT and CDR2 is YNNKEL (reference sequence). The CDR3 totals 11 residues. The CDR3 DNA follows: TGTGCCAGCAGCCAACGGAACATTCAGTACTTC. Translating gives CASSQRNIQYF.

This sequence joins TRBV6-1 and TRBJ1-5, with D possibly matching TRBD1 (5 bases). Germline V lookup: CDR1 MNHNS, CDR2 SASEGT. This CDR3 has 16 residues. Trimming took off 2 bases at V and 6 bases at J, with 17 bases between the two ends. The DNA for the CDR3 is TGTGCCAGCAGTGAAAATGGGGCAGAAAAAAGTCAGCCCCAGCATTTT. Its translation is CASSENGAEKSQPQHF.

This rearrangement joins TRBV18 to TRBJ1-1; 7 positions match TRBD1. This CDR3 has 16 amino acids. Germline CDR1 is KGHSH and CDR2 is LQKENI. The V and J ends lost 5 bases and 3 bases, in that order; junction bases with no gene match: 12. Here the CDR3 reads CASSSLILTGDTEAFF. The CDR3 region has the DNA TGTGCCAGCTCATCCTTGATCTTAACAGGGGACACTGAAGCTTTCTTT. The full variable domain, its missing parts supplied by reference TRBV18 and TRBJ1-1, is NAGVMQNPRHLVRRRGQEARLRCSPMKGHSHVYWYRQLPEEGLKFMVYLQKENIIDESGMPKERFSAEFPKEGPSILRIQQVVRGDSAAYFCASSSLILTGDTEAFFGQGTRLTVV.

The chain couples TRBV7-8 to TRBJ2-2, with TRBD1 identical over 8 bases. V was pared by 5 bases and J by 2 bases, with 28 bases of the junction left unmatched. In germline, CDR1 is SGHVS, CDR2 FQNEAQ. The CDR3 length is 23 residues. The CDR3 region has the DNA TGTGCCAGCAGCCCCCCGTCTGGGCTCACACCCGGGACAGGCAACCGAAACACCGGGGAGCTGTTTTTT. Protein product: CASSPPSGLTPGTGNRNTGELFF.

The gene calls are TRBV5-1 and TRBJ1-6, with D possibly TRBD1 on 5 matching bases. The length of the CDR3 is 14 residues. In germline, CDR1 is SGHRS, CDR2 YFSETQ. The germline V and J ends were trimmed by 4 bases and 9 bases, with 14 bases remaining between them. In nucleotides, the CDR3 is TGCGCCAGCAGCACTCAGGGTGAGCCTTCACCCCTCCACTTT. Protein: CASSTQGEPSPLHF.

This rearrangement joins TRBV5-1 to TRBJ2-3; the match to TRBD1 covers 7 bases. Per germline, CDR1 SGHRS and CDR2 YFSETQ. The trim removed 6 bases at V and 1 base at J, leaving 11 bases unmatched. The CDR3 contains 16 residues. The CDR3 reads CASIENRGTGTDTQYF. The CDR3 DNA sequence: TGCGCCAGCATCGAAAACAGGGGCACGGGCACAGATACGCAGTATTTT.

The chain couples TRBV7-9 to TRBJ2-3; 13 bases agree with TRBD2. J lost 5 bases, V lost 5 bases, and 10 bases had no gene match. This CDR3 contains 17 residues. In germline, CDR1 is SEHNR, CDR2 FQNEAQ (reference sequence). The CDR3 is CASSTRTSGGGIDTQYF. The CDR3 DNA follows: TGTGCCAGCAGCACCCGGACTAGCGGGGGTGGCATAGATACGCAGTATTTT.